The source of this T cell receptor beta chain is a study of T cells in tumors after PD-1 blockade. V lost 5 bases and J 3 bases, leaving 8 bases between the germline ends. The CDR3 runs 12 residues. CDR1 MDHEN and CDR2 SYDVKM come from the germline V gene. By share, this clone counts as medium-sized. Only in-frame clones appear in the TCRdb table, and some are missing; sequencing was by immunoSEQ multiplex PCR. The sample has roughly 14,000 clones, nearly 85% seen once. The V call is TRBV28, the J call TRBJ2-7; no reliable D call. The sequencing here drew on PBMCs, taken after anti-PD-1 treatment. The receptor comes from a human donor with basal cell carcinoma. Here the CDR3 DNA reads TGTGCCAGCAGTCCTGTAGGCTACGAGCAGTACTTC. This sequence encodes CASSPVGYEQYF.